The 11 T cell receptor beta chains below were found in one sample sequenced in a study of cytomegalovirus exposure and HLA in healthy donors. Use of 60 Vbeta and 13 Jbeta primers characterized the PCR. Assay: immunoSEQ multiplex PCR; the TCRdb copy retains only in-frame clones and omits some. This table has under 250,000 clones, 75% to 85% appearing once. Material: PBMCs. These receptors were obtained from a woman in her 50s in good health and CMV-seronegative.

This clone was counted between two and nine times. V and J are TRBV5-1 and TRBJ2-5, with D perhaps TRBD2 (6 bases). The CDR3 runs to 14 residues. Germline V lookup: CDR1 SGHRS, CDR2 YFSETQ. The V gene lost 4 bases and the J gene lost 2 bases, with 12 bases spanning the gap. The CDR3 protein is CASSRGGAQETQYF. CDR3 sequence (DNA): TGCGCCAGCAGCCGAGGAGGGGCTCAAGAGACCCAGTACTTC. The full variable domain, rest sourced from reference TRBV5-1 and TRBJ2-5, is KAGVTQTPRYLIKTRGQQVTLSCSPISGHRSVSWYQQTPGQGLQFLFEYFSETQRNKGNFPGRFSGRQFSNSRSEMNVSTLELGDSALYLCASSRGGAQETQYFGPGTRLLVL.

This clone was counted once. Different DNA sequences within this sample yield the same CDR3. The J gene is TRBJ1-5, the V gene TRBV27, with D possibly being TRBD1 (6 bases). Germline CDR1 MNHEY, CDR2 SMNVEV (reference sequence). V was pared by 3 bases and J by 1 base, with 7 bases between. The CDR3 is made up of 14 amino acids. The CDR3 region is CASSFQGSNQPQHF. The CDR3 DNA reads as TGTGCCAGCAGTTTTCAGGGGAGCAATCAGCCCCAGCATTTT.

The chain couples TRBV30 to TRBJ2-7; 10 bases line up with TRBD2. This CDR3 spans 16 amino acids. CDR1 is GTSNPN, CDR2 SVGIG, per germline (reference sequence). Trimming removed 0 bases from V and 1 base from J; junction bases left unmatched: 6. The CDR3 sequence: CAWSVRTSGMSYEQYF. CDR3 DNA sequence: TGTGCCTGGAGTGTACGGACTAGCGGTATGTCCTACGAGCAGTACTTC.

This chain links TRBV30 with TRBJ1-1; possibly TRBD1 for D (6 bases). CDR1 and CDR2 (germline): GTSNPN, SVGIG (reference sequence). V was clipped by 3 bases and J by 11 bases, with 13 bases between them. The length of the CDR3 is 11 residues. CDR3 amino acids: CAWSVQGAAFF. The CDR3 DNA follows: TGTGCCTGGAGCGTACAGGGTGCGGCTTTCTTT.

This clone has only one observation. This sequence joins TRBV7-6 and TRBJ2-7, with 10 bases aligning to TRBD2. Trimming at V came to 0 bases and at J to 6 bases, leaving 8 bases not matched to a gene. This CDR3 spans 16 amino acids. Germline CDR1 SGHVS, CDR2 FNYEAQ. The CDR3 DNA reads TGTGCCAGCAGCTTAGCGCCTAGCGGGGGACGGGCCGAGCAGTACTTC. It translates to CASSLAPSGGRAEQYF.

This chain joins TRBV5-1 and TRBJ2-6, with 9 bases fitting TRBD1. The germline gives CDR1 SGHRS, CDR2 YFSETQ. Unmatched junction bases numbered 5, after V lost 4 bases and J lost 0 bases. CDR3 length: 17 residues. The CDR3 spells CASSPPGQGSGANVLTF. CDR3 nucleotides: TGCGCCAGCAGCCCACCGGGACAGGGCTCTGGGGCCAACGTCCTGACTTTC.

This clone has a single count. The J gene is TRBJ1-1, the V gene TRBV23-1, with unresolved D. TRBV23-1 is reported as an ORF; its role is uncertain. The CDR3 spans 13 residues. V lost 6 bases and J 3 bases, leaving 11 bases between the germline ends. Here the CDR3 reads CASSNKRDTEAFF. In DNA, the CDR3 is TGCGCCAGCAGCAACAAGAGGGACACTGAAGCTTTCTTT.

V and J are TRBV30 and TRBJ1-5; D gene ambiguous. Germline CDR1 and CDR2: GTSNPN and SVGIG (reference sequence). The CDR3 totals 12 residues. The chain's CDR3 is CVRVRGNQPQHF. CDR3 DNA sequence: TGTGTCCGAGTCCGAGGCAATCAGCCCCAGCATTTT.

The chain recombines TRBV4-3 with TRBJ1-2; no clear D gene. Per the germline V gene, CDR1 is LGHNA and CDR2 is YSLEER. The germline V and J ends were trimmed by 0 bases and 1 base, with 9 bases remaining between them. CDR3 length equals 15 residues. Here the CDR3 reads CASSQDPTSNYGYTF. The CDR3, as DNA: TGCGCCAGCAGCCAAGATCCCACCAGTAACTATGGCTACACCTTC.

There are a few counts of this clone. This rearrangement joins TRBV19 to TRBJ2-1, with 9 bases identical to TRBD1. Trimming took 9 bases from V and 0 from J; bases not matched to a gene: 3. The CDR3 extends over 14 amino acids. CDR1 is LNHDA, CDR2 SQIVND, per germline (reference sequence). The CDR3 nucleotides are TGTGCCAGCCTGGACAGGGGCTCCTACAATGAGCAGTTCTTC. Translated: CASLDRGSYNEQFF.

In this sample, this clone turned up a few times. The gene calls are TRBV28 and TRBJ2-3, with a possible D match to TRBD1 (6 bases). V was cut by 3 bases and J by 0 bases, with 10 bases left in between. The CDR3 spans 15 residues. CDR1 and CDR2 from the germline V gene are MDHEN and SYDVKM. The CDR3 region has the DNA TGTGCCAGCAGTTTTAGGGGGTGGAGCACAGATACGCAGTATTTT. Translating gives CASSFRGWSTDTQYF.